This T cell receptor (beta chain) was observed in a study of blood T cell repertoires in COVID-19. Sequencing was performed with immunoSEQ multiplex PCR; in TCRdb, only in-frame clones are kept and a portion is missing. The data contain 330,000 or so clones, roughly 90% of them singletons. Germline V lookup: CDR1 MGHRA, CDR2 YSYEKL. The V and J ends lost 4 bases and 3 bases, in that order; junction bases with no gene match: 6. The CDR3 is 15 amino acids. Sequenced input: peripheral blood. This receptor was taken from a man aged 25-45 years with COVID-19, enrolled during active disease. The rearrangement joins TRBV4-1 to TRBJ2-3, with 8 bases aligning to TRBD2. This CDR3 reads CASSPGTRITDTQYF. In nucleotides, the CDR3 is TGCGCCAGCAGCCCCGGGACTAGAATTACAGATACGCAGTATTTT.